A single sample gave rise to the 14 T cell receptor beta chains below, sequenced in a study of blood T cell repertoires in COVID-19. The method was immunoSEQ multiplex PCR; TCRdb's version includes in-frame clones alone and lacks a portion of them. The sample records 150,000 to 200,000 clones, approximately 80% being singletons. Specimen: peripheral blood. The receptors were sampled from a woman over 75 with COVID-19, enrolled during active disease.

The rearrangement links TRBV28 to TRBJ2-1; a possible D gene is TRBD1 (5 bases). The germline V and J ends were trimmed by 6 bases and 7 bases, with 22 bases remaining between them. The CDR3 covers 16 residues. CDR1 is MDHEN, CDR2 SYDVKM, per germline. The CDR3 spells CASRRSGQSLWNEQFF. In nucleotides, the CDR3 is TGTGCCAGCAGGAGGTCAGGGCAGTCCCTATGGAATGAGCAGTTCTTC.

This clone was seen a single time. The chain joins TRBV27 to TRBJ2-6; 12 bases agree with TRBD1. The ends lost 5 bases at V and 1 base at J; junction bases unmatched: 9. This CDR3 is built from 19 residues. Per the germline V gene, CDR1 is MNHEY and CDR2 is SMNVEV (reference sequence). The CDR3 is CASSMLGTGGVSGANVLTF. CDR3 in DNA: TGTGCCAGCAGTATGCTCGGGACAGGGGGCGTTTCTGGGGCCAACGTCCTGACTTTC.

The CDR3 nucleotides are TGCAGCGTTGAGCGGTGGAGGGGACGGTGGGACACTGAAGCTTTCTTT. Protein sequence: CSVERWRGRWDTEAFF. The gene calls are TRBV29-1 and TRBJ1-1, with D tentatively TRBD1 (5 bases). Germline CDR1 reads SQVTM; CDR2 reads ANQGSEA. V was shortened by 3 bases and J by 3 bases, with 20 bases between the two germline ends. The CDR3 is 16 amino acids. Drawing the rest from reference TRBV29-1 and TRBJ1-1, the complete variable domain is SAVISQKPSRDICQRGTSLTIQCQVDSQVTMMFWYRQQPGQSLTLIATANQGSEATYESGFVIDKFPISRPNLTFSTLTVSNMSPEDSSIYLCSVERWRGRWDTEAFFGQGTRLTVV.

The CDR3 coding sequence is TGTGCCAGCAGTTTACAACCCCAGGGAGGAGATTCACCCCTCCACTTT. This sequence encodes CASSLQPQGGDSPLHF. The chain links TRBV27 to TRBJ1-6; TRBD1 is a possible D gene (5 bases). Trimming pared 2 bases from V and 8 bases from J, leaving 16 bases between. The V gene's germline CDR1 is MNHEY and CDR2 SMNVEV (reference sequence). CDR3 size: 16 residues.

This chain uses TRBV9 with TRBJ1-1; D unresolved. This CDR3 spans 12 amino acids. Looked up from germline, CDR1 is SGDLS and CDR2 is YYNGEE. V was trimmed by 7 bases and J by 5 bases, leaving 12 bases between them. This CDR3 is CASEGGRTEAFF. CDR3 sequence (DNA): TGTGCCAGCGAGGGTGGTCGGACTGAAGCTTTCTTT.

The chain has TRBV6-4 and TRBJ2-1; D might be TRBD1 (6 bases). V was pared by 2 bases and J by 2 bases, with 10 bases between. The CDR3 is made up of 15 amino acids. The germline V gene encodes CDR1 MRHNA and CDR2 SNTAGT. The CDR3 spells CASSDQQGPYNEQFF. The CDR3 coding sequence is TGTGCCAGCAGTGACCAACAGGGTCCCTACAATGAGCAGTTCTTC.

The chain has TRBV27 and TRBJ1-2, with 9 positions matching TRBD1. The CDR3 is made up of 14 amino acids. From germline, CDR1 is MNHEY and CDR2 SMNVEV (reference sequence). Trimming cost V 3 bases and J 7 bases; bases outside gene matches: 6. Here the CDR3 reads CASSFSQGAGGYTF. CDR3 coding DNA: TGTGCCAGCAGTTTTTCACAGGGGGCCGGTGGCTACACCTTC.

The chain couples TRBV5-1 to TRBJ2-5; 9 positions match TRBD1. After removal of 0 bases from V and 2 bases from J, the junction contained 2 bases not matched to a gene. From germline, CDR1 is SGHRS and CDR2 YFSETQ. The CDR3 has 15 residues. CDR3: CASSLVGTGQETQYF. For the CDR3, the DNA is TGCGCCAGCAGCTTGGTAGGGACAGGGCAAGAGACCCAGTACTTC.

This clone was seen just once. The genes are TRBV12-3 or TRBV12-4 and TRBJ1-5, with D unclear. Trimming left V 6 bases short and J 4 bases short, with 7 bases between. This CDR3 has 12 residues. The CDR3 sequence is CASRAGNQPQHF. The CDR3 nucleotides are TGTGCCAGCAGGGCGGGGAATCAGCCCCAGCATTTT.

The chain combines TRBV16 with TRBJ2-1, with 10 bases lining up with TRBD2. The CDR3 covers 15 residues. CDR1 KGHSY and CDR2 FQNENV come from the germline V gene. The trim removed 6 bases at V and 8 bases at J, leaving 10 bases unmatched. CDR3 region: CASSHISGRNHEQFF. DNA of the CDR3: TGTGCCAGCAGTCATATTAGCGGGAGGAACCATGAGCAGTTCTTC.

The chain is built from TRBV7-3 and TRBJ1-1; D gene unclear. Germline V CDR1 and CDR2: SGHTA, FQGTGA. The V and J ends lost 0 bases and 5 bases respectively, with 10 bases between them. This CDR3 is built from 14 residues. CDR3 DNA: TGTGCCAGCAGCTTAACCGGTAGAGAGACTGAAGCTTTCTTT. It is translated as CASSLTGRETEAFF.

The chain employs TRBV19 and TRBJ1-4; D unresolved. The CDR3 extends over 14 amino acids. The ends were cut back, 4 bases at V and 5 bases at J, with 11 bases in the middle. Germline-derived CDR1 and CDR2 are LNHDA and SQIVND (reference sequence). CDR3 in DNA: TGTGCCAGTAGTAGAGGGTCGTCGAATGAAAAACTGTTTTTT. Amino acids: CASSRGSSNEKLFF.

The V call is TRBV4-2, the J call TRBJ2-7; 8 positions agree with TRBD1. With V trimmed by 4 bases and J by 3 bases, 2 bases remained unmatched. This CDR3 is 13 amino acids long. The germline V gene has CDR1 LGHNA and CDR2 YNFKEQ. Here the CDR3 reads CASSLDRVYEQYF. In DNA form, the CDR3 reads TGTGCCAGCAGCCTGGACAGGGTCTACGAGCAGTACTTC.

This clone occurred once. The V gene is TRBV11-3, the J gene TRBJ2-1, with TRBD2 matching 9 bases. Germline trimming cut 9 bases from V and 0 bases from J; bases unmatched to any gene: 0. CDR1 and CDR2 from the germline V gene are SGHNT and YENEEA. This CDR3 comprises 13 residues. DNA of the CDR3: TGTGCCAGTAGCGGGAGCTCCTACAATGAGCAGTTCTTC. This translates into CASSGSSYNEQFF.